The following is a T cell receptor (beta chain) sequence with its context. This entry comes from a study of cytomegalovirus exposure and HLA in healthy donors. Both 60 Vbeta primers and 13 Jbeta primers went into the PCR. Some clones are missing from TCRdb's copy, which holds only in-frame ones; the method was immunoSEQ multiplex PCR. Of roughly 100,000 clones in the sample, more than 75% were seen once. Germline V lookup: CDR1 SGDLS, CDR2 YYNGEE. The CDR3 extends over 15 amino acids. V lost 0 bases and J 6 bases, leaving 12 bases between the germline ends. The sample consisted of PBMCs. This rearrangement joins TRBV9 to TRBJ2-2; TRBD1 is a possible D gene (6 bases). The origin of this receptor is a human donor in good health. The CDR3 DNA reads as TGTGCCAGCAGCGTAGACGGTCAGGGGCCCGGGGAGCTGTTTTTT. Its protein product is CASSVDGQGPGELFF.